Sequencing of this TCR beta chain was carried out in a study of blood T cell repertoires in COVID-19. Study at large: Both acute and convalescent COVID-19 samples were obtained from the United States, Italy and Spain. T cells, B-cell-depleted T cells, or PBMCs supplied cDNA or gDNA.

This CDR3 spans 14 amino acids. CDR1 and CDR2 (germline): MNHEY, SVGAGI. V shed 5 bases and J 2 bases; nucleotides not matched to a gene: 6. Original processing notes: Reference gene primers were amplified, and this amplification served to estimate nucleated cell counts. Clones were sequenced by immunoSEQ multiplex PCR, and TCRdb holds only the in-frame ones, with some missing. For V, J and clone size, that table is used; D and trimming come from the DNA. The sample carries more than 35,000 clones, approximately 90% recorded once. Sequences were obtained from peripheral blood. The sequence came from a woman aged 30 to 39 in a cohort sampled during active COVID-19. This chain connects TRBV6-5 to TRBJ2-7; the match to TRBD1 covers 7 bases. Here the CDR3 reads CASSPNGQAYEQYF. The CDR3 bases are TGTGCCAGCAGTCCCAACGGACAGGCCTACGAGCAGTACTTC.